This T cell receptor (beta chain) was observed in a study of blood T cell repertoires in COVID-19. Profiled with immunoSEQ multiplex PCR; TCRdb holds only in-frame clones, not every one. The sample includes 150,000 to 200,000 clones, 74% of them seen just once. The CDR3 has 17 amino acids. Germline-derived CDR1 and CDR2 are MGHRA and YSYEKL. V was trimmed by 0 bases and J by 0 bases, leaving 13 bases between them. The clonotype was recovered from a woman older than 75 with acute or convalescent COVID-19. The J gene is TRBJ2-3, the V gene TRBV4-1; D might be TRBD1 (5 bases). The material sequenced was peripheral blood. For the CDR3, the DNA is TGCGCCAGCAGCCAAGATAGGGGCAGTCCTAGCACAGATACGCAGTATTTT. Translation: CASSQDRGSPSTDTQYF.